The 5 T cell receptor beta chains presented below share a single source sample, sequenced in a study of response to subunit inactivated influenza vaccine. TCRdb reprocessed the RT-PCR reads via MiXCR and lists one record per CDR3 protein. This sample carries hundreds of thousands of distinct CDR3 sequences, 15% to 19% of them seen once, and the ten largest clones take 9.5% to 13%. This sample comprised PBMCs from blood, obtained roughly 13 days after vaccination. These receptors all stem from a man over 45 who received an inactivated influenza vaccine.

Only a few counts were recorded for this clonotype. The chain has TRBV28 and TRBJ2-7, with no clear D. Trimming removed 8 bases from V and 3 bases from J, with 14 bases in between. The germline gives CDR1 MDHEN, CDR2 SYDVKM. This CDR3 comprises 13 residues. CDR3 sequence: CASGATYGYEQYF. CDR3 nucleotide sequence: TGTGCCAGCGGTGCCACATACGGCTACGAGCAGTACTTC. Variable domain in full (rest from reference TRBV28 and TRBJ2-7): DVKVTQSSRYLVKRTGEKVFLECVQDMDHENMFWYRQDPGLGLRLIYFSYDVKMKEKGDIPEGYSVSREKKERFSLILESASTNQTSMYLCASGATYGYEQYFGPGTRLTVT.

This chain uses TRBV10-3 with TRBJ2-6; weak D call: TRBD2 (5 bases). This CDR3 spans 14 amino acids. V lost 6 bases and J lost 0, with 6 bases in between. Germline CDR1 is ENHRY and CDR2 is SYGVKD. The CDR3 coding sequence is TGTGCCATCAGACGGGACTCTGGGGCCAACGTCCTGACTTTC. It translates to CAIRRDSGANVLTF.

A few counts support this clonotype. V gene TRBV3-1 combines with J gene TRBJ2-3, with TRBD2 matching over 11 bases. Per germline, CDR1 LGHDT and CDR2 YNNKEL (reference sequence). The V segment lost 4 bases and the J segment 3 bases; nucleotides outside the gene matches: 6. The CDR3 has 16 amino acids. The CDR3, as DNA: TGTGCCAGCAGCCGTGGACTAGCGGGTTTGACAGATACGCAGTATTTT. Its protein is CASSRGLAGLTDTQYF.

This clonotype has ten or more counts. J is TRBJ2-1 and V is TRBV28, with 8 bases that match TRBD2. Germline V gene lookup returns CDR1 MDHEN and CDR2 SYDVKM. With V trimmed by 2 bases and J by 5 bases, 5 bases remained unmatched. This CDR3 comprises 15 residues. The CDR3 reads CASSLVGGRNNEQFF. CDR3 DNA: TGTGCCAGCAGTTTAGTCGGCGGGAGGAACAATGAGCAGTTCTTC. The whole variable domain, filled in from reference TRBV28 and TRBJ2-1, reads DVKVTQSSRYLVKRTGEKVFLECVQDMDHENMFWYRQDPGLGLRLIYFSYDVKMKEKGDIPEGYSVSREKKERFSLILESASTNQTSMYLCASSLVGGRNNEQFFGPGTRLTVL.

This chain connects TRBV10-3 to TRBJ2-5; 16 bases match TRBD2. After removal of 11 bases from V and 4 bases from J, the junction contained 7 bases not matched to a gene. This CDR3 has 15 amino acids. Germline CDR1 and CDR2: ENHRY and SYGVKD. DNA for the CDR3: TGTGCCGTGGGACTAGCGGGAGGGCCTCCAGAGACCCAGTACTTC. Translation gives CAVGLAGGPPETQYF.